A selection of T cell receptor beta chains follows, all from one sample in a study of coeliac disease. Clones were read by immunoSEQ multiplex PCR, and TCRdb kept only the in-frame ones, dropping some. Of around 1,700 clones in the sample, over 70% were seen once. Sequencing was done on a sample of lymphocytes from the gut lamina propria. These receptors were collected from a human donor without celiac disease. Both conserved end residues are part of each CDR3. A D gene is named only where the DNA matches it firmly. A row's size may be missing; if present it is once, few, many or a size class.

CDR3 DNA	CDR3 protein	J gene	V gene	clone size	D gene
TGCGCCAGCAGCGCTACCACGGACGAGCAGTACTTC	CASSATTDEQYF	TRBJ2-7	TRBV5-1	once	NA
TGTGCCATCAGCTCCGGGCAGGGTGGGGAGACCCAGTACTTC	CAISSGQGGETQYF	TRBJ2-5	TRBV10-3	NA	NA
TGCGCCAGCAGCCAAGGAGGACATTCTAACTATGGCTACACCTTC	CASSQGGHSNYGYTF	TRBJ1-2	TRBV4-3	few	NA
TGTGCCAGCAGCTTAACAGGGGGAGGAAACACCATATATTTT	CASSLTGGGNTIYF	TRBJ1-3	TRBV7-2	once	TRBD1
TGTGCCAGCAGCGAACAGGGATCCGAGCAGTACTTC	CASSEQGSEQYF	TRBJ2-7	TRBV11-2	NA	NA
TGTGCCAGCAGCTTGCTAGGGACAGGCCCGTACGAGCAGTACTTC	CASSLLGTGPYEQYF	TRBJ2-7	TRBV5-4	NA	TRBD1
TGTGCCAGTAGCGCAGGGGGCTTGGACTATGGCTACACCTTC	CASSAGGLDYGYTF	TRBJ1-2	TRBV19	NA	TRBD1
TGTGCCAGCAGCCCCCGGTCCGGGGAGCTGTTTTTT	CASSPRSGELFF	TRBJ2-2	TRBV7-6	NA	NA
TGTGCCAGCTCACCAACGGCCCCAGGGGGTGCAAATGAGCAGTTCTTC	CASSPTAPGGANEQFF	TRBJ2-1	TRBV18	few	TRBD1
TGTGCCAGCAGCTGGGGACAGATGGAGGGGAATCAGCCCCAGCATTTT	CASSWGQMEGNQPQHF	TRBJ1-5	TRBV5-5	few	TRBD1
TGTGCCAGCAGCCAACGTCTACTGGACAGGACCCTGGGCGCCAAAAACATTCAGTACTTC	CASSQRLLDRTLGAKNIQYF	TRBJ2-4	TRBV14	NA	TRBD1
TGTGCCAGCAGATCTCCCCGGGTTAGAGATACGCAGTATTTT	CASRSPRVRDTQYF	TRBJ2-3	TRBV5-6	few	NA
TGTGCCAGCAGTTTAATGACGGGGAGGGCTACGCAGTATTTT	CASSLMTGRATQYF	TRBJ2-3	TRBV28	NA	TRBD2
TGTGCCAGCTCACCCCCCGACAGGGCAATAAACTATGGCTACACCTTC	CASSPPDRAINYGYTF	TRBJ1-2	TRBV18	NA	TRBD1
TGTGCCAGCAGTGAAGAGAGCGGGACCGGGGAGCTGTTTTTT	CASSEESGTGELFF	TRBJ2-2	TRBV6-4	few	NA
TGTGCCAGCAGCGTAGCCTCGACAGGGGGTGCCTACTCCTACGAGCAGTACTTC	CASSVASTGGAYSYEQYF	TRBJ2-7	TRBV9	once	TRBD1
TGTGCCAGCAGTGGAAGGTATAGGGGGGACAGGGTACCCGAGCAGTACTTC	CASSGRYRGDRVPEQYF	TRBJ2-7	TRBV2	few	TRBD1
TGCGCCAGCAGCTTGCAGTCAGGGGGCACTGAAGCTTTCTTT	CASSLQSGGTEAFF	TRBJ1-1	TRBV5-1	NA	TRBD1
TGTGCCAGCAGCCAATACGGACAGGGAGACACTGAAGCTTTCTTT	CASSQYGQGDTEAFF	TRBJ1-1	TRBV7-9	once	TRBD1
TGTGCCAGCAGTTATACCCCTAGCGGGAGCTCCTACGAGCAGTACTTC	CASSYTPSGSSYEQYF	TRBJ2-7	TRBV6-6	NA	TRBD2
TGTGCCAGCGCGGAGGTCATACCAGGAAAGACCTATGGCTACACCTTC	CASAEVIPGKTYGYTF	TRBJ1-2	TRBV5-4	NA	NA
TGTGCCAGCAGTCAAAACAGGAATCGCGAGCAGTACTTC	CASSQNRNREQYF	TRBJ2-7	TRBV27	NA	NA
TGTGCCAGCAGCCAAACCGCTAGCAGAGCGGCCGGGGAGCTGTTTTTT	CASSQTASRAAGELFF	TRBJ2-2	TRBV21-1	NA	NA
TGTGCCAGCAGCTTAGCACAGGGGTCGGGAAACACCATATATTTT	CASSLAQGSGNTIYF	TRBJ1-3	TRBV7-9	NA	TRBD1
TGCGCCAGCAGCCAAGATCGCTTCGTTGGGCTAGCGGGAAATGAGCAGTTCTTC	CASSQDRFVGLAGNEQFF	TRBJ2-1	TRBV4-1	NA	TRBD2
TGTGCCAGTAGTGGGACAGGGAGGCAAGAGACCCAGTACTTC	CASSGTGRQETQYF	TRBJ2-5	TRBV19	NA	TRBD1
TGTGCCAGCAGTGGGCTTTCTAACTATGGCTACACCTTC	CASSGLSNYGYTF	TRBJ1-2	TRBV25-1	few	NA
TGTGCCAGCAGCTTGTCTCAAGGCGGAGCCAACTATGGCTACACCTTC	CASSLSQGGANYGYTF	TRBJ1-2	TRBV5-4	NA	NA
TGCAGCGCCCCTAGGGCGGGCAGCACAGATACGCAGTATTTT	CSAPRAGSTDTQYF	TRBJ2-3	TRBV29-1	NA	NA
TGTGCCAGCAGTATCGCGGGGGTTAATGAAAAACTGTTTTTT	CASSIAGVNEKLFF	TRBJ1-4	TRBV28	NA	NA
TGCGCCAGCAGCCAAGATAGGGACTTTTCCTACAATGAGCAGTTCTTC	CASSQDRDFSYNEQFF	TRBJ2-1	TRBV4-3	NA	NA
TGTGCCAGCAGTTTATTCTTGGCTAGCGGGACGAATGAGCAGTTCTTC	CASSLFLASGTNEQFF	TRBJ2-1	TRBV27	NA	TRBD2
TGTGCCAGTAGTAATCAGGGTTCGGACGAGCAGTACTTC	CASSNQGSDEQYF	TRBJ2-7	TRBV19	NA	NA
TGTGCCAGCAAGACTAGCGTCTCGGAGCAGTTCTTC	CASKTSVSEQFF	TRBJ2-1	TRBV6-6	few	TRBD2
TGTGCCAGCATATTGGGGAGGGGGGTCAATGAGCAGTTCTTC	CASILGRGVNEQFF	TRBJ2-1	TRBV7-9	NA	NA
TGTGCCAGCAGCCGCTCACAGGGGGGCGGCTACACCTTC	CASSRSQGGGYTF	TRBJ1-2	TRBV11-2	NA	TRBD1
TGTGCCAGCAGCTTAGAACGGGCAGGGATAGCTTTCTTT	CASSLERAGIAFF	TRBJ1-1	TRBV11-2	NA	NA
TGTGCCAGCAGTTCAGGGACAGGTAGAGGAAATCAGCCCCAGCATTTT	CASSSGTGRGNQPQHF	TRBJ1-5	TRBV27	NA	TRBD1
TGTGCCAGCAGTCCGATGCGACAGGGTGGGACCTACGAGCAGTACTTC	CASSPMRQGGTYEQYF	TRBJ2-7	TRBV27	NA	TRBD1
TGTGCCAGCAGTCAAGGGGGGGGTTATTATGGCTACACCTTC	CASSQGGGYYGYTF	TRBJ1-2	TRBV27	NA	NA
TGTGCCAGCAGTCAAGAGGGGGGGGGTTATTATGGCTACACCTTC	CASSQEGGGYYGYTF	TRBJ1-2	TRBV27	NA	NA
TGTGCCAGCAGTGAAGGCGGGGGTATGTTAGGACAGAAAGCTTTCTTT	CASSEGGGMLGQKAFF	TRBJ1-1	TRBV2	NA	NA
TGTGCCAGCCTCTCCCGCCGGGCAGGGGCCTACAATGAGCAGTTCTTC	CASLSRRAGAYNEQFF	TRBJ2-1	TRBV28	NA	NA
TGTGCCAGCAGCTTGGGGACAGGGGATGAAAAACTGTTTTTT	CASSLGTGDEKLFF	TRBJ1-4	TRBV7-9	NA	TRBD1
TGTGCCAGCTGCAGAGCGCACGGGACTGAAGCTTTCTTT	CASCRAHGTEAFF	TRBJ1-1	TRBV25-1	NA	NA
TGTGCCAGCAGTTATTCACTAGACCAAGAGACCCAGTACTTC	CASSYSLDQETQYF	TRBJ2-5	TRBV27	few	NA
TGTGCCTGGAGTGTAAGCAGGGCGCAGGGCTATGGCTACACCTTC	CAWSVSRAQGYGYTF	TRBJ1-2	TRBV30	NA	NA
TGTGCCATCAGGGACCCGGGGGGCTACACCTTC	CAIRDPGGYTF	TRBJ1-2	TRBV10-3	NA	NA
TGCGCCAGCAGCCAGGGACCACCGGGACAGGGTTCTGGAAACACCATATATTTT	CASSQGPPGQGSGNTIYF	TRBJ1-3	TRBV4-1	few	TRBD1